The rows below give T cell receptor beta chains drawn from one sample of a study of shared clonotypes between healthy human individuals. TCRdb's copy holds only in-frame clones and misses some; the assay was immunoSEQ multiplex PCR. The data hold millions of clones, with about 95% observed a single time. The sequencing sample was made of naive CD8+ T cells sorted from blood. The receptors shown here come from a man younger than 30 in good health. Both conserved end residues are part of each CDR3. The order of the fields is J gene, V gene, D gene, clone size, CDR3 DNA, CDR3 protein. The D gene is left open where the match is weak. Clone size is shown for a subset of rows, as once, few, many or a class of expanded clone.

J gene: TRBJ2-7
V gene: TRBV7-9
D gene: NA
clone size: NA
CDR3 DNA: TGTGCCAGCAGCTTAGATGACATAATCTACGAGCAGTACTTC
CDR3 protein: CASSLDDIIYEQYF

J gene: TRBJ2-7
V gene: TRBV5-1
D gene: TRBD1
clone size: NA
CDR3 DNA: TGCGCCAGCAGCTTGGGCCCGGGACAGAGCTACGAGCAGTACTTC
CDR3 protein: CASSLGPGQSYEQYF

J gene: TRBJ1-2
V gene: TRBV6-1
D gene: NA
clone size: NA
CDR3 DNA: TGTGCCAGCAGTGAAGGACAGGACGTAGTCTATGGCTACACCTTC
CDR3 protein: CASSEGQDVVYGYTF

J gene: TRBJ2-1
V gene: TRBV4-1
D gene: NA
clone size: NA
CDR3 DNA: TGCGCCAGCAGCCTCCTCGAGGGACTTCTTGAGCAGTTCTTC
CDR3 protein: CASSLLEGLLEQFF

J gene: TRBJ2-3
V gene: TRBV5-1
D gene: NA
clone size: NA
CDR3 DNA: TGCGCCAGCAGCTTGGTAGGGGGACTCGGGGACACAGATACGCAGTATTTT
CDR3 protein: CASSLVGGLGDTDTQYF

J gene: TRBJ2-6
V gene: TRBV28
D gene: NA
clone size: many
CDR3 DNA: TGTGCCAGCAGTTTCCCCCCCCAGGGTTCCTCTGGGGCCAACGTCCTGACTTTC
CDR3 protein: CASSFPPQGSSGANVLTF

J gene: TRBJ2-1
V gene: TRBV7-8
D gene: NA
clone size: NA
CDR3 DNA: TGTGCCAGCAGCCCAGATAATGAGCAGTTCTTC
CDR3 protein: CASSPDNEQFF

J gene: TRBJ2-7
V gene: TRBV29-1
D gene: NA
clone size: NA
CDR3 DNA: TGCAGCGTTGAACGGGGGACACCGTACGAGCAGTACTTC
CDR3 protein: CSVERGTPYEQYF

J gene: TRBJ2-1
V gene: TRBV6-1
D gene: NA
clone size: once
CDR3 DNA: TGTGCCAGCAGTGAAGCCGCAGTACCGGGACTGAGGGGTGAGCAGTTCTTC
CDR3 protein: CASSEAAVPGLRGEQFF

J gene: TRBJ2-6
V gene: TRBV7-9
D gene: TRBD1
clone size: NA
CDR3 DNA: TGTGCCAGCAGCCTGGAGACAGGGGCCATCTCTGGGGCCAACGTCCTGACTTTC
CDR3 protein: CASSLETGAISGANVLTF

J gene: TRBJ1-4
V gene: TRBV5-6
D gene: NA
clone size: NA
CDR3 DNA: TGTGCCAGCAGCTTGTTTTCCGGGGGATCAACTAATGAAAAACTGTTTTTT
CDR3 protein: CASSLFSGGSTNEKLFF

J gene: TRBJ1-5
V gene: TRBV6-5
D gene: NA
clone size: NA
CDR3 DNA: TGTGCCAGCAGTTCGGCGGGGTGGAAGGGGCAGCCCCAGCATTTT
CDR3 protein: CASSSAGWKGQPQHF

J gene: TRBJ1-2
V gene: TRBV6-1
D gene: NA
clone size: few
CDR3 DNA: TGTGCCAGCAGTGACGGGGTTGGCGGCTACACCTTC
CDR3 protein: CASSDGVGGYTF

J gene: TRBJ1-2
V gene: TRBV6-4
D gene: NA
clone size: NA
CDR3 DNA: TGTGCCAGCAGTAAAGACGGGCAGGGCTATGGCTACACCTTC
CDR3 protein: CASSKDGQGYGYTF

J gene: TRBJ2-7
V gene: TRBV4-1
D gene: TRBD1
clone size: NA
CDR3 DNA: TGCGCCAGCAGCCAAGGAGGGGGCTCAACGGCCTACGAGCAGTACTTC
CDR3 protein: CASSQGGGSTAYEQYF

J gene: TRBJ1-1
V gene: TRBV7-9
D gene: NA
clone size: NA
CDR3 DNA: TGTGCCAGCAGCTTAGGTCAGGGGCCAAAAACTGAAGCTTTCTTT
CDR3 protein: CASSLGQGPKTEAFF

J gene: TRBJ1-2
V gene: TRBV5-6
D gene: TRBD1
clone size: NA
CDR3 DNA: TGTGCCAGCAGCTTGGGACAGGGGGCACATGGCTACACCTTC
CDR3 protein: CASSLGQGAHGYTF

J gene: TRBJ2-7
V gene: TRBV28
D gene: NA
clone size: NA
CDR3 DNA: TGTGCCAGCACTCAGGAAATCGTCTACGAGCAGTACTTC
CDR3 protein: CASTQEIVYEQYF

J gene: TRBJ2-2
V gene: TRBV4-3
D gene: NA
clone size: NA
CDR3 DNA: TGCGCCAGCAGCCAAGGGCCAGCGGAGATTTACACCGGGGAGCTGTTTTTT
CDR3 protein: CASSQGPAEIYTGELFF

J gene: TRBJ1-4
V gene: TRBV19
D gene: NA
clone size: NA
CDR3 DNA: TGTGCCAGTTCGGTAGTTGCAACTAATGAAAAACTGTTTTTT
CDR3 protein: CASSVVATNEKLFF

J gene: TRBJ2-7
V gene: TRBV30
D gene: NA
clone size: NA
CDR3 DNA: TGTGCCTGGAGTCTAGGGGAGGCCTACGAGCAGTACTTC
CDR3 protein: CAWSLGEAYEQYF

J gene: TRBJ2-7
V gene: TRBV11-1
D gene: TRBD1
clone size: NA
CDR3 DNA: TGTGCCAGCAGCCCAGGACAGGGAACTATCTCCTACGAGCAGTACTTC
CDR3 protein: CASSPGQGTISYEQYF

J gene: TRBJ2-7
V gene: TRBV28
D gene: NA
clone size: NA
CDR3 DNA: TGTGCCAGCAGTTCCTACGACAGGCTACTTGCCTACGAGCAGTACTTC
CDR3 protein: CASSSYDRLLAYEQYF